This T cell receptor beta chain came from a study of ipilimumab plus nivolumab after autologous stem cell transplantation. Here immunoSEQ multiplex PCR was the method, and the copy in TCRdb shows in-frame clones only, minus some. The sample includes about 19,000 clones, around 82% of them seen just once. The CDR3 spans 15 residues. Germline V gene data show CDR1 as MNHEY and CDR2 as SVGAGI. J lost 0 bases, V lost 5 bases, and 6 bases had no gene match. The chain is built from TRBV6-5 and TRBJ1-1; 7 bases map to TRBD1. The sequencing used PBMCs, collected in a trial of ipilimumab plus nivolumab as post-transplant consolidation. This receptor was obtained from a male donor with diffuse large B-cell lymphoma. The CDR3 sequence: CASSPGDSMNTEAFF. The CDR3 region has the DNA TGTGCCAGCAGTCCTGGGGACAGTATGAACACTGAAGCTTTCTTT.